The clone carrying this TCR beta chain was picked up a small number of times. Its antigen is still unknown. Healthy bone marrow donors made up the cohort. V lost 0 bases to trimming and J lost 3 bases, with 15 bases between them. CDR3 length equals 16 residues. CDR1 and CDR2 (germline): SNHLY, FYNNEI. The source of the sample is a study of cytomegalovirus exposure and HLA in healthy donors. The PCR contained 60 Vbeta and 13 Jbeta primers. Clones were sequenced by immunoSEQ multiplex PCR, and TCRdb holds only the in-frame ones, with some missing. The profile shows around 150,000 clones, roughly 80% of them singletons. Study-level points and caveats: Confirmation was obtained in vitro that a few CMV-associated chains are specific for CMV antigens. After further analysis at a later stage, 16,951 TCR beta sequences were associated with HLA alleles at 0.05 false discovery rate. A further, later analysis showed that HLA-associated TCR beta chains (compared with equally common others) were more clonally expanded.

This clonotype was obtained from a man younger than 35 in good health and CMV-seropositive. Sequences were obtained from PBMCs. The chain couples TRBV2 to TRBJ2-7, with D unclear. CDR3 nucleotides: TGTGCCAGCAGTGAAGCAATGGCGGAAGCAAACTACGAGCAGTACTTC. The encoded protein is CASSEAMAEANYEQYF.